One sample yielded the 20 T cell receptor beta chains listed below, sequenced in a study of T cells after yellow fever vaccination. TCRdb processed the 5' RACE reads anew with MiXCR; each CDR3 protein has one entry. The data hold about 630,000 distinct CDR3 sequences, with more than 9% observed a single time. The material was PBMCs, obtained on the day of the yellow fever booster vaccination. These receptors were collected from a man aged 25 to 40 who received the YFV17D yellow fever vaccine.

This chain links TRBV29-1 with TRBJ2-7; maybe TRBD2 (5 bases). Germline V gene lookup returns CDR1 SQVTM and CDR2 ANQGSEA. V lost 5 bases, J lost 4 bases, and 12 bases lay in between. The CDR3 loop spans 12 amino acids. The CDR3 coding sequence is TGCAGCGTTTCCCACGGAGGATACGAGCAGTACTTC. Translating gives CSVSHGGYEQYF.

This clonotype was recorded a few times. The chain has TRBV24-1 and TRBJ2-2; D call uncertain. CDR3 length equals 12 residues. V lost 6 bases and J 6 bases, leaving 7 bases between the germline ends. The V gene's germline CDR1 is KGHDR and CDR2 SFDVKD. The CDR3 loop reads CATSRVAGELFF. CDR3 in DNA: TGTGCCACCAGTCGGGTCGCCGGGGAGCTGTTTTTT.

J is TRBJ2-1 and V is TRBV3-1; 9 bases are a match to TRBD2. V lost 4 bases, J lost 3 bases, and 13 bases stayed unmatched. The CDR3 extends over 18 amino acids. Germline assignment: CDR1 LGHDT and CDR2 YNNKEL (reference sequence). The chain's CDR3 is CASSPLGAGGALYNEQFF. Here the CDR3 DNA reads TGTGCCAGCAGCCCCCTCGGAGCGGGAGGAGCCCTCTACAATGAGCAGTTCTTC.

The table lists this clonotype with a few counts. This chain uses TRBV20-1 with TRBJ2-6; D unresolved. The CDR3 has 14 residues. Trimming took 6 bases from V and 2 from J, leaving 11 bases between them. Germline V CDR1 and CDR2: DFQATT, SNEGSKA (reference sequence). The CDR3 bases are TGCAGTGCAGTAGAGTTTACTGGGGCCAACGTCCTGACTTTC. This encodes CSAVEFTGANVLTF.

The chain joins TRBV29-1 to TRBJ2-3, with 12 bases identical to TRBD2. This CDR3 has 15 amino acids. V trimming: 7 bases; J trimming: 5 bases; junction bases outside the gene matches: 10. Germline V gene data show CDR1 as SQVTM and CDR2 as ANQGSEA. CDR3 in DNA: TGCAGCGCGTTCCTAGCGGGAGGGCCAATAGATACGCAGTATTTT. Protein product: CSAFLAGGPIDTQYF.

This clonotype occurred a few times. This chain joins TRBV15 and TRBJ2-7, with TRBD1 identical over 7 bases. Per germline, CDR1 LNHNV and CDR2 YYDKDF (reference sequence). The CDR3 contains 17 residues. V was pared by 5 bases and J by 3 bases, with 16 bases of the junction left unmatched. The CDR3: CATSSEVSTGPNYEQYF. CDR3 sequence (DNA): TGTGCCACCAGCTCAGAGGTATCGACAGGGCCCAACTACGAGCAGTACTTC. Complete variable domain (other parts from reference TRBV15 and TRBJ2-7): DAMVIQNPRYQVTQFGKPVTLSCSQTLNHNVMYWYQQKSSQAPKLLFHYYDKDFNNEADTPDNFQSRRPNTSFCFLDIRSPGLGDTAMYLCATSSEVSTGPNYEQYFGPGTRLTVT.

Only a few counts were recorded for this clonotype. The chain combines TRBV7-2 with TRBJ1-5, with 10 bases lining up with TRBD1. This CDR3 has 16 amino acids. Germline V gene lookup returns CDR1 SGHTA and CDR2 FQGNSA. The J segment lost 4 bases and the V segment lost 5 bases, leaving 8 bases of the junction unmatched. The CDR3 region is CASSLGGQGWNQPQHF. As DNA, the CDR3 is TGTGCCAGCAGCCTCGGGGGACAGGGGTGGAATCAGCCCCAGCATTTT. The variable domain in full, completed from reference TRBV7-2 and TRBJ1-5, reads GAGVSQSPSNKVTEKGKDVELRCDPISGHTALYWYRQSLGQGLEFLIYFQGNSAPDKSGLPSDRFSAERTGGSVSTLTIQRTQQEDSAVYLCASSLGGQGWNQPQHFGDGTRLSIL.

A few counts support this clonotype. J is TRBJ2-1 and V is TRBV7-2; unclear D gene. Trimming shortened V by 1 base and J by 0 bases, and 10 bases separated the two germline ends. The CDR3 has 16 residues. Per the germline V gene, CDR1 is SGHTA and CDR2 is FQGNSA. CDR3 residues: CASSLVARNSYNEQFF. As DNA, the CDR3 is TGTGCCAGCAGCTTAGTTGCGAGGAACTCCTACAATGAGCAGTTCTTC.

The chain recombines TRBV7-2 with TRBJ2-3, with D perhaps TRBD1 (6 bases). The CDR3 contains 16 residues. Trimming stripped 1 base from V and 1 base from J, with 12 bases between. Germline V gene lookup returns CDR1 SGHTA and CDR2 FQGNSA. This CDR3 is CASSLDPRTGTDTQYF. CDR3 bases: TGTGCCAGCAGCTTAGATCCCCGGACAGGCACAGATACGCAGTATTTT.

A few counts support this clonotype. This chain links TRBV5-5 with TRBJ2-5; unclear D gene. Trimming shortened V by 0 bases and J by 1 base, and 10 bases separated the two germline ends. Germline assignment: CDR1 SGHKS and CDR2 YYEKEE (reference sequence). This CDR3 is built from 15 residues. CDR3 protein: CASSLGSRPQETQYF. CDR3 DNA sequence: TGTGCCAGCAGCTTGGGCTCCAGACCCCAAGAGACCCAGTACTTC.

This clonotype appeared a few times. The chain carries TRBV28 and TRBJ2-4, with D perhaps assigned TRBD1 or TRBD2 (6 bases each). This CDR3 region has 16 residues. Looked up from germline, CDR1 is MDHEN and CDR2 is SYDVKM. V lost 2 bases and J 2 bases, leaving 13 bases between the germline ends. CDR3 amino acids: CASSLRGARTKNIQYF. The DNA for the CDR3 is TGTGCCAGCAGTTTAAGGGGGGCGCGGACCAAAAACATTCAGTACTTC.

The chain links TRBV7-8 to TRBJ2-1, with 7 positions matching TRBD2. V shed 5 bases and J 6 bases; nucleotides not matched to a gene: 13. The CDR3 length is 16 residues. Germline V gene data show CDR1 as SGHVS and CDR2 as FQNEAQ. The CDR3 reads CASSQKPGGMGNEQFF. CDR3 DNA sequence: TGTGCCAGCAGCCAGAAACCGGGGGGTATGGGCAATGAGCAGTTCTTC.

V and J are TRBV20-1 and TRBJ1-1; no clear D. The CDR3 extends over 13 amino acids. V was shortened by 1 base and J by 4 bases, with 10 bases between the two germline ends. Per germline, CDR1 DFQATT and CDR2 SNEGSKA (reference sequence). CDR3: CSARGRTPTEAFF. The CDR3 DNA reads TGCAGTGCTAGAGGTCGGACCCCCACTGAAGCTTTCTTT.

The chain couples TRBV5-1 to TRBJ2-6, with 7 bases aligning to TRBD1. The CDR3 consists of 17 residues. Germline V gene data show CDR1 as SGHRS and CDR2 as YFSETQ. With 4 bases clipped from V and 2 bases from J, the junction kept 9 bases outside the gene matches. This CDR3 reads CASSGDRVRTGANVLTF. The CDR3 nucleotides read TGCGCCAGCAGCGGTGACAGGGTGAGGACTGGGGCCAACGTCCTGACTTTC.

This clonotype has a handful of counts. The chain recombines TRBV27 with TRBJ2-1; no clear D gene. The CDR3 spans 14 residues. In germline, CDR1 is MNHEY, CDR2 SMNVEV (reference sequence). Trimming took off 8 bases at V and 0 bases at J, with 11 bases between the two ends. The CDR3 sequence: CASGEASSYNEQFF. CDR3 bases: TGTGCCAGCGGGGAAGCTAGCTCCTACAATGAGCAGTTCTTC.

This clonotype has a handful of counts. The chain carries TRBV5-1 and TRBJ2-6; 7 bases line up with TRBD1. The V and J ends lost 4 bases and 1 base, in that order; junction bases with no gene match: 11. Germline loops: CDR1 SGHRS, CDR2 YFSETQ. The CDR3 runs 18 residues. CDR3 protein: CASSPRQGVRSGANVLTF. CDR3 coding DNA: TGCGCCAGCAGCCCCCGACAGGGAGTACGATCTGGGGCCAACGTCCTGACTTTC.

This clonotype turned up a few times. CDR3 sequence: CASSPGGTMSKTQYF. The CDR3 DNA follows: TGCGCCAGCAGTCCAGGGGGAACTATGTCAAAGACCCAGTACTTC. This chain joins TRBV5-1 and TRBJ2-5; 7 bases match TRBD1. Germline V gene data show CDR1 as SGHRS and CDR2 as YFSETQ. The CDR3 consists of 15 residues. After removal of 5 bases from V and 6 bases from J, the junction contained 13 bases not matched to a gene.

A few counts support this clonotype. The V gene is TRBV6-2 or TRBV6-3, the J gene TRBJ2-7; 9 bases align to TRBD2. V lost 9 bases, J lost 2 bases, and 2 bases stayed unmatched. Per germline, CDR1 MNHEY and CDR2 SVGEGT. The CDR3 contains 12 residues. This CDR3 is CASGLATYEQYF. The DNA of the CDR3 is TGTGCCAGTGGACTAGCGACCTACGAGCAGTACTTC.

The CDR3 DNA reads as TGTGCCAGCAGCTCCAACCTTTTAGCGGGAAGCTCCTACAATGAGCAGTTCTTC. It translates to CASSSNLLAGSSYNEQFF. This chain uses TRBV11-2 with TRBJ2-1, with TRBD2 identical over 8 bases. This CDR3 is built from 18 residues. V trimming: 4 bases; J trimming: 0 bases; junction bases outside the gene matches: 11. Germline V lookup: CDR1 SGHAT, CDR2 FQNNGV.

The V and J genes are TRBV10-3 and TRBJ2-5; D gene ambiguous. Germline CDR1 reads ENHRY; CDR2 reads SYGVKD. The CDR3 runs 14 residues. V shed 2 bases and J shed 0 bases, with 7 bases lying between them. DNA of the CDR3: TGTGCCATCAGTGAGGGCAGCAACCAAGAGACCCAGTACTTC. Translation gives CAISEGSNQETQYF.